The present entry profiles one T cell receptor beta chain with its context. The target antigen is unknown. 60 Vbeta and 13 Jbeta primers were used in PCR. Sequenced by immunoSEQ multiplex PCR; TCRdb stores in-frame clones only, minus some. The data contain about 91,000 clones, around nine tenths of them singletons. The data were taken from a study of cytomegalovirus exposure and HLA in healthy donors. Notes on the study in general: There were reportedly fewer N-insertions in an Asian-associated ancestry cluster than the roughly 670-donor mean, in a later analysis.

The specimen was PBMCs. The receptor comes from a man younger than 45 in good health and CMV-seropositive.

The CDR3 is CSVGQGAYEQYF. CDR3 DNA sequence: TGCAGCGTTGGGCAGGGGGCCTACGAGCAGTACTTC. This chain connects TRBV29-1 to TRBJ2-7, with TRBD1 matching 7 bases. J lost 2 bases, V lost 4 bases, and 2 bases had no gene match. The CDR3 has 12 amino acids. The germline CDR1 and CDR2 sequences are SQVTM and ANQGSEA.